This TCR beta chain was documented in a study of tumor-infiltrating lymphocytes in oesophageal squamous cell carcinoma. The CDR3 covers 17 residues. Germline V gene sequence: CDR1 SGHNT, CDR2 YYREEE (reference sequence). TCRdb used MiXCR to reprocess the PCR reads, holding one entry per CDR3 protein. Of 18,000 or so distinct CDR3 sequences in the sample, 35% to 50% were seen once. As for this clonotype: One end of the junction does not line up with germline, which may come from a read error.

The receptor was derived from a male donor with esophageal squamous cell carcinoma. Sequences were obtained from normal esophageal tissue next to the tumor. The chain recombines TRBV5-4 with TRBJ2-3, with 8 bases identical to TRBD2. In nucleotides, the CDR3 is TGCGCCAGCAGCTTGGAAGCCGTCCGGGGGGGGCCAGATACGCAGTATTTT. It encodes CASSLEAVRGGPDTQYF.